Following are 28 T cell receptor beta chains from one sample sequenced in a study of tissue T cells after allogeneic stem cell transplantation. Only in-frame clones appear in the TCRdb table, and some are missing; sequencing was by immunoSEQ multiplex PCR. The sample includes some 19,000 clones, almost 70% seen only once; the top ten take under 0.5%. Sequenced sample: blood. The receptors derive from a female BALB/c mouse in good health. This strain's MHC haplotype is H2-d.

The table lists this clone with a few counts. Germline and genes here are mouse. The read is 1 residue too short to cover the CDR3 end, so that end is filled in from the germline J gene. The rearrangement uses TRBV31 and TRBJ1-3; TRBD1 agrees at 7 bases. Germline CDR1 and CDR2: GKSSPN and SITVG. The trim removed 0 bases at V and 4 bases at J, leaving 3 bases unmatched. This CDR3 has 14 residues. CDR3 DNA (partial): TGTGCCTGGAGTCTCGACAGGGTCGGAAATACGCTCTAT. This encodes CAWSLDRVGNTLY. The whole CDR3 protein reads CAWSLDRVGNTLYF.

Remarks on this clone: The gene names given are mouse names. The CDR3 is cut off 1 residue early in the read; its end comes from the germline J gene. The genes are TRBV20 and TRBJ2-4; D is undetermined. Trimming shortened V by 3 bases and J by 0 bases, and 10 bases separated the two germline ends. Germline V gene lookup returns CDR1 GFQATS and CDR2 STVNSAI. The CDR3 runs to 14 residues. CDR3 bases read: TGTGGTGCTAGAAGTCTGGATAGTCAAAACACCTTGTAC. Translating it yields CGARSLDSQNTLY. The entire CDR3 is CGARSLDSQNTLYF.

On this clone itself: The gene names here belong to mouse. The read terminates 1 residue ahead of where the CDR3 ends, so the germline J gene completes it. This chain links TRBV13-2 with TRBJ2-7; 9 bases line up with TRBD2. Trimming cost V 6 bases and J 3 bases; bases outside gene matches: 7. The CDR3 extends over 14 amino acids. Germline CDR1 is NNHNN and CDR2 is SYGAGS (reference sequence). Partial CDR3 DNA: TGTGCCAGCGCTCTGGGGGGGGCGATCTATGAACAGTAC. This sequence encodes CASALGGAIYEQY. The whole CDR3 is CASALGGAIYEQYF.

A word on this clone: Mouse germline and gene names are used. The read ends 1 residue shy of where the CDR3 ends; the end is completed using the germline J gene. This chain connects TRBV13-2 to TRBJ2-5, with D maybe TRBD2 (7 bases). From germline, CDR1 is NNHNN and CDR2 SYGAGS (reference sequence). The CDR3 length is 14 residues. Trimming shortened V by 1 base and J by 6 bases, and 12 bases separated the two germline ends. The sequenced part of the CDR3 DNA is TGTGCCAGCGGTGATCGGGGGGCGCGGGACACCCAGTAC. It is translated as CASGDRGARDTQY. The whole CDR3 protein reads CASGDRGARDTQYF.

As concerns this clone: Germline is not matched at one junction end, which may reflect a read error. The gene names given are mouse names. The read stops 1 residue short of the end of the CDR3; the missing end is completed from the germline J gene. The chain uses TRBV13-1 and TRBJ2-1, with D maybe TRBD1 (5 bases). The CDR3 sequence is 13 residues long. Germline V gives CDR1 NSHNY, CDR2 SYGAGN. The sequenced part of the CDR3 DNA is TGTGCCAGCGGTGATGCAGGGTATGCTGAGCAGTTC. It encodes CASGDAGYAEQF. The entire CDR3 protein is CASGDAGYAEQFF.

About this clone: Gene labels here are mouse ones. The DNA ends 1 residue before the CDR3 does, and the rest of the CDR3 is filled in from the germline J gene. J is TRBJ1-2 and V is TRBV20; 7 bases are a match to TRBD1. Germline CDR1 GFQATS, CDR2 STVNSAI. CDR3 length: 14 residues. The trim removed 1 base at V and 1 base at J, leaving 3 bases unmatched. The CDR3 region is CGARGQGGNSDYTF. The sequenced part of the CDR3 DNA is TGTGGTGCTAGGGGACAGGGAGGAAACTCCGACTACACC.

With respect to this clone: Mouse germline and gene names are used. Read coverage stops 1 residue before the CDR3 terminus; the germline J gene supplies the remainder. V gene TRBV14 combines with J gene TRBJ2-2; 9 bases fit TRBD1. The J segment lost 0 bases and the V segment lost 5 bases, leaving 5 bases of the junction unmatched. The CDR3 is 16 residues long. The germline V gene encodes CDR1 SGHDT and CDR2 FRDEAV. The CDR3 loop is CASSPDRGSNTGQLYF. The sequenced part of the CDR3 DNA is TGTGCCAGCAGCCCGGACAGGGGCTCAAACACCGGGCAGCTCTAC.

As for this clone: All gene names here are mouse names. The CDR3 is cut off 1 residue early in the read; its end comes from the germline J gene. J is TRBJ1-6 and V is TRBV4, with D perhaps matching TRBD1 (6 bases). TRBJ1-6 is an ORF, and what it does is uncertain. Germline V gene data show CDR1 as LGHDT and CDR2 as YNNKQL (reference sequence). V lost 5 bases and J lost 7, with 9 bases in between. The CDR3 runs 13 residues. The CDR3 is CASSRDKNSPLYF. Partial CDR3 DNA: TGTGCCAGCAGCCGGGACAAAAATTCGCCCCTCTAC.

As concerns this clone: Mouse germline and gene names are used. The CDR3 sequence is CASSRDGVSNERLFF. The CDR3 DNA, read in part, is TGTGCTAGCAGTAGAGACGGGGTTTCCAACGAAAGATTATTT. The J gene is TRBJ1-4, the V gene TRBV17; D gene ambiguous. The CDR3 end is not reached by the read, which stops 1 residue before it; the germline J gene fills it in. The CDR3 length is 15 residues. Trimming took 0 bases from V and 0 from J, leaving 5 bases between them. The V gene's germline CDR1 is MNHDT and CDR2 YYDKIL.

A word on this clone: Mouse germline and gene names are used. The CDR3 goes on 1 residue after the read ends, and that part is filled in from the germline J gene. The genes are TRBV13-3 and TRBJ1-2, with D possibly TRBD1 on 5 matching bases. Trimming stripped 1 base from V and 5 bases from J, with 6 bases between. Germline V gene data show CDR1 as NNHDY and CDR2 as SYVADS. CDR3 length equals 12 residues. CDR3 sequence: CASSDRGSDYTF. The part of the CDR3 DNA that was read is TGTGCCAGCAGTGATAGGGGTTCCGACTACACC.

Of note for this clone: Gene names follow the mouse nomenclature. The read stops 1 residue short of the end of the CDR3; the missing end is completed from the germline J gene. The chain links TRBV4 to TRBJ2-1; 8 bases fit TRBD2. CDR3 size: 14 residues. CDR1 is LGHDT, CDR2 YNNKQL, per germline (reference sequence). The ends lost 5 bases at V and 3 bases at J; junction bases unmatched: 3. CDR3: CASSLTGVYAEQFF. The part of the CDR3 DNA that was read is TGTGCCAGCAGCCTGACTGGGGTCTATGCTGAGCAGTTC.

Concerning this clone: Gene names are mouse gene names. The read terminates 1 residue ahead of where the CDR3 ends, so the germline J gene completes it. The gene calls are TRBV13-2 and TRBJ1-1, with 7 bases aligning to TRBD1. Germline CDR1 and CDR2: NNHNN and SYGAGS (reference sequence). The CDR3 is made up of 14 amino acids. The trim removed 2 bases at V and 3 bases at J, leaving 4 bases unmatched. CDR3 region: CASGEQGRDTEVFF. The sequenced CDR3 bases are TGTGCCAGCGGTGAACAGGGGAGGGACACAGAAGTCTTC.

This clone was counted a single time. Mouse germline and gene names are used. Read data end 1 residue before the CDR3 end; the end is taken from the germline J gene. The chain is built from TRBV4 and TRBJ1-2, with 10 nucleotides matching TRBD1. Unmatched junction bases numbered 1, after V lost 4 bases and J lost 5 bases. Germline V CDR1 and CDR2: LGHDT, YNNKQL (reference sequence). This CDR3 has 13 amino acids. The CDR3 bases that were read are TGTGCCAGCAGCTGGACAGGGGGGTCCGACTACACC. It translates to CASSWTGGSDYT. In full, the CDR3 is CASSWTGGSDYTF.

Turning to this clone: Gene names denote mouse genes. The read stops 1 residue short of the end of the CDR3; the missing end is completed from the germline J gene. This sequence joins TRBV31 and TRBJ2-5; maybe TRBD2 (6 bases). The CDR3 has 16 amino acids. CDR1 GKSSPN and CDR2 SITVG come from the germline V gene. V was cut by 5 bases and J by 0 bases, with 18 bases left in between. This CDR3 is CAWDLAGGFNQDTQYF. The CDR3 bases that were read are TGTGCCTGGGACCTGGCGGGGGGATTTAACCAAGACACCCAGTAC.

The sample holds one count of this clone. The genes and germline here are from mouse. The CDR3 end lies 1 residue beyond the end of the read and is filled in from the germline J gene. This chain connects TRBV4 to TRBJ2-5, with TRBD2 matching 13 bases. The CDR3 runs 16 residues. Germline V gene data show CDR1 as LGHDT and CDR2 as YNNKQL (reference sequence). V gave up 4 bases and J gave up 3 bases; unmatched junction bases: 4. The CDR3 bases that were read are TGTGCCAGCAGCTCCCGGGACTGGGGGGGGCAAGACACCCAGTAC. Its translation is CASSSRDWGGQDTQY. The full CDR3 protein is CASSSRDWGGQDTQYF.

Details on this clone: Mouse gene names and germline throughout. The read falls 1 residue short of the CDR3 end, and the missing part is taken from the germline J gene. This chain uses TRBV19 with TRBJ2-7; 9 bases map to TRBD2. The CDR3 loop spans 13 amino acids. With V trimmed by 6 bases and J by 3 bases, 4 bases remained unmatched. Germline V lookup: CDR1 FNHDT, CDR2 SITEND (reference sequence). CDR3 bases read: TGTGCCAGCAAGAGACTGGGGGACTATGAACAGTAC. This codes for CASKRLGDYEQY. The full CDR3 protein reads CASKRLGDYEQYF.

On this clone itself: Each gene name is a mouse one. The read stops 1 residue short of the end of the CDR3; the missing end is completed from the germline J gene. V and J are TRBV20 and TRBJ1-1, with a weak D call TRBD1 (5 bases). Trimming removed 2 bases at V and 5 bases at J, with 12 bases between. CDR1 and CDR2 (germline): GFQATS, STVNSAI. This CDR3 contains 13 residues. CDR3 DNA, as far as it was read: TGTGGTGCTAGGACGTCAGGGAAGACAGAAGTCTTC. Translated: CGARTSGKTEVF. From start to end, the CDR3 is CGARTSGKTEVFF.

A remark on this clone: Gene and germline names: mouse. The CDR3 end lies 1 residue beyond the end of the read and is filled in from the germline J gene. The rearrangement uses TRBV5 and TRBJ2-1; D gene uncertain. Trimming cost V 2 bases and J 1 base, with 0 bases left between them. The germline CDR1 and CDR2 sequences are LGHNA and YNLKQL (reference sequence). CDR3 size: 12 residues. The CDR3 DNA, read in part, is TGTGCCAGCAGCCAAAACTATGCTGAGCAGTTC. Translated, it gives CASSQNYAEQF. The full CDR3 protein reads CASSQNYAEQFF.

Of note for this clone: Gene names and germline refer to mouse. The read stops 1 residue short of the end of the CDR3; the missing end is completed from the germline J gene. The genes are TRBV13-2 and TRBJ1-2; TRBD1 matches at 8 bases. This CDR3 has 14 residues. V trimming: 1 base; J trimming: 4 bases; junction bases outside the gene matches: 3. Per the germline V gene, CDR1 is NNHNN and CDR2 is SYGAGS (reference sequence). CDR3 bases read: TGTGCCAGCGGTGATCAGGGGGCGGGCTCCGACTACACC. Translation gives CASGDQGAGSDYT. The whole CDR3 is CASGDQGAGSDYTF.

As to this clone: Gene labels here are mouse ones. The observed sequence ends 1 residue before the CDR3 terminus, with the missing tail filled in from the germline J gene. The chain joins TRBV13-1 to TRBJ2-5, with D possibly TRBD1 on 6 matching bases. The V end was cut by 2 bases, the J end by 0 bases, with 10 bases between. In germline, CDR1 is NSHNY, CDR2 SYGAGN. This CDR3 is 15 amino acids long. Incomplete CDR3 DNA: TGTGCCAGCAGTGAGACAGGATATAACCAAGACACCCAGTAC. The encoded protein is CASSETGYNQDTQY. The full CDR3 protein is CASSETGYNQDTQYF.

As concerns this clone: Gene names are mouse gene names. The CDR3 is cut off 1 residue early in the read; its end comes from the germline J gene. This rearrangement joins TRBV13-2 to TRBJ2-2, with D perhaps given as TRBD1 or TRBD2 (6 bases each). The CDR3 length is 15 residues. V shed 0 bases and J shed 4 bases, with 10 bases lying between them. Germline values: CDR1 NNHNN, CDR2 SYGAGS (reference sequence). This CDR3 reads CASGDALGATGQLYF. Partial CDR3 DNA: TGTGCCAGCGGTGATGCTTTGGGGGCCACCGGGCAGCTCTAC.

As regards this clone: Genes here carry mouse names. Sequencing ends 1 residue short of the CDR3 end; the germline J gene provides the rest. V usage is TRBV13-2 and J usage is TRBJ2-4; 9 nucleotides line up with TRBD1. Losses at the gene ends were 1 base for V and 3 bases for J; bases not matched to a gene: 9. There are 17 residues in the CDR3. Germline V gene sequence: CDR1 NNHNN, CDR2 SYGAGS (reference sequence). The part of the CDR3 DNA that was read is TGTGCCAGCGGTGATTGGCGGACAGGGGTGCGGCAAAACACCTTGTAC. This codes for CASGDWRTGVRQNTLY. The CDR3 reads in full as CASGDWRTGVRQNTLYF.

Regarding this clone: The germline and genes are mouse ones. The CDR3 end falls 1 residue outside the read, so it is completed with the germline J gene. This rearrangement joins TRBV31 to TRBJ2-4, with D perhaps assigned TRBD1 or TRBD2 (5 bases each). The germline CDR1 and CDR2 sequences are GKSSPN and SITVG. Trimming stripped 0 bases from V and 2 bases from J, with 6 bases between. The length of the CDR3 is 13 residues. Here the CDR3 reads CAWSLGVQNTLYF. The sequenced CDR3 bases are TGTGCCTGGAGTCTGGGGGTTCAAAACACCTTGTAC.

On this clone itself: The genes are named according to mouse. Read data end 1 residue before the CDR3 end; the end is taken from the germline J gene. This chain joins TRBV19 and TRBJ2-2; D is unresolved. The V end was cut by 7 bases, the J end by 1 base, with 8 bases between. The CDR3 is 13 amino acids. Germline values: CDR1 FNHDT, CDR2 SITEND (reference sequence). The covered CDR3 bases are TGTGCCAGCCACCCGGGAAACACCGGGCAGCTCTAC. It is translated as CASHPGNTGQLY. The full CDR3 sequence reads CASHPGNTGQLYF.

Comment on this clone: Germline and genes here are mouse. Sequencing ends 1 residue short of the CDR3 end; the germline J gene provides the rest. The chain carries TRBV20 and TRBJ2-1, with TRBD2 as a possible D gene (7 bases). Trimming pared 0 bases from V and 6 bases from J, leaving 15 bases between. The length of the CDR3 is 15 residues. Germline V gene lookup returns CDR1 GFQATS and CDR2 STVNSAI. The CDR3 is CGARERGAHSAEQFF. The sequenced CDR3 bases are TGTGGTGCTAGGGAAAGGGGGGCGCATTCTGCTGAGCAGTTC. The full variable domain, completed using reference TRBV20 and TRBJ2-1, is GALVYQYPRRTICKSGTSMRMECQAVGFQATSVAWYRQSPQKTFELIALSTVNSAIKYEQNFTQEKFPISHPNLSFSSMTVLNAYLEDRGLYLCGARERGAHSAEQFFGPGTRLTVL.

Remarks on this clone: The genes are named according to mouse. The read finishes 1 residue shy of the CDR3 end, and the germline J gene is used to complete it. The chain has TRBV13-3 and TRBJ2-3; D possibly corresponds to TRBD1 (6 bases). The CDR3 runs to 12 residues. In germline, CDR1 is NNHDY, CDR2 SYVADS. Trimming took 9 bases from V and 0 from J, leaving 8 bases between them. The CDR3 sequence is CATGVSAETLYF. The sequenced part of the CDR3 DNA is TGTGCCACAGGGGTTAGTGCAGAAACGCTGTAT.

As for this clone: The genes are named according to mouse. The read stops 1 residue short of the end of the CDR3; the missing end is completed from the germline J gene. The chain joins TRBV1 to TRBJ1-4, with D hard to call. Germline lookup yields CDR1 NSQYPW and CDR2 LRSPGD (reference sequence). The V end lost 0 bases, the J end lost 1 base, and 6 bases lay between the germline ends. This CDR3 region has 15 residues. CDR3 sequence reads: CTCSAEQNSNERLFF. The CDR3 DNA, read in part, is TGCACCTGCAGTGCAGAACAGAATTCCAACGAAAGATTATTT.

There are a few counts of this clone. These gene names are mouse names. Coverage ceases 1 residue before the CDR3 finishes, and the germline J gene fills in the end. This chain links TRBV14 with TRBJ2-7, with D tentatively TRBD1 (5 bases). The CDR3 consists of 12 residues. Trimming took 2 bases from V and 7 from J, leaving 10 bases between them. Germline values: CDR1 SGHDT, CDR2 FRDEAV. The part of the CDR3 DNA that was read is TGTGCCAGCAGTTTTGCCAGGGAGGAACAGTAC. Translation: CASSFAREEQY. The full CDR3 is CASSFAREEQYF. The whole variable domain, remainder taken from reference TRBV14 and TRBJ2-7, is EAGVTQSPRYAVLQEGQAVSFWCDPISGHDTLYWYQQPRDQGPQLLVYFRDEAVIDNSQLPSDRFSAVRPKGTNSTLKIQSAKQGDTATYLCASSFAREEQYFGPGTRLTVL.